This is a list of T cell receptor beta chains from one sample in a study of OX40 agonist ivuxolimab in advanced cancers. The table came from immunoSEQ multiplex PCR; TCRdb's copy has only in-frame clones and leaves some out. The sample includes 25,000 or so clones, roughly three quarters seen only once; the top ten take more than 2%. The starting material was CD4+ or CD8+ T cells sorted from blood, obtained in a trial of the OX40 agonist ivuxolimab. These receptors came from an adult with an advanced solid tumor such as melanoma, head and neck, liver or kidney cancer. The CDR3 runs from the conserved cysteine through the conserved F or W. Each record gives: V gene, clone size, J gene, D gene, CDR3 protein, CDR3 DNA. D genes are given only for firm matches. The listing skips clone size in some rows; elsewhere it reads once, few, many or a size class.

v_gene: TRBV14
abundance: .
j_gene: TRBJ2-7
d_gene: .
CDR3aa: CASSQRLGGYEQYF
CDR3nt: TGTGCCAGCAGCCAGAGACTAGGGGGCTACGAGCAGTACTTC

v_gene: TRBV19
abundance: .
j_gene: TRBJ1-5
d_gene: .
CDR3aa: CATSGTGGNQPQHF
CDR3nt: TGTGCCACTTCGGGAACCGGCGGCAATCAGCCCCAGCATTTT

v_gene: TRBV5-6
abundance: .
j_gene: TRBJ1-6
d_gene: .
CDR3aa: CASSLYGQGESPLHF
CDR3nt: TGTGCCAGCAGCTTGTACGGGCAGGGAGAGTCACCCCTCCACTTT

v_gene: TRBV25-1
abundance: .
j_gene: TRBJ1-1
d_gene: .
CDR3aa: CASKPGHQNTEAFF
CDR3nt: TGTGCCAGCAAGCCGGGACACCAGAACACTGAAGCTTTCTTT

v_gene: TRBV11-2
abundance: .
j_gene: TRBJ2-1
d_gene: .
CDR3aa: CASSLQGDPYNEQFF
CDR3nt: TGTGCCAGCAGCTTACAGGGCGATCCCTACAATGAGCAGTTCTTC

v_gene: TRBV9
abundance: .
j_gene: TRBJ2-5
d_gene: TRBD1
CDR3aa: CASSVGQGSETQYF
CDR3nt: TGTGCCAGCAGCGTCGGACAGGGGTCAGAGACCCAGTACTTC

v_gene: TRBV11-2
abundance: .
j_gene: TRBJ2-1
d_gene: TRBD1
CDR3aa: CASSLRTGANEQFF
CDR3nt: TGTGCCAGCAGCTTACGGACAGGGGCCAATGAGCAGTTCTTC

v_gene: TRBV28
abundance: .
j_gene: TRBJ2-1
d_gene: TRBD2
CDR3aa: CASSQGRGPTSGTYYNEQFF
CDR3nt: TGTGCCAGCAGTCAAGGACGGGGACCGACTAGCGGGACATATTACAATGAGCAGTTCTTC

v_gene: TRBV27
abundance: .
j_gene: TRBJ2-3
d_gene: .
CDR3aa: CASRRGSGGTQYF
CDR3nt: TGTGCCAGCAGAAGGGGGTCGGGAGGTACGCAGTATTTT

v_gene: TRBV5-1
abundance: .
j_gene: TRBJ2-1
d_gene: .
CDR3aa: CASSPLPAAYNEQFF
CDR3nt: TGCGCCAGCAGCCCCCTCCCAGCGGCATACAATGAGCAGTTCTTC

v_gene: TRBV6-5
abundance: .
j_gene: TRBJ1-1
d_gene: TRBD1
CDR3aa: CASSYSRTGGLMRAFF
CDR3nt: TGTGCCAGCAGTTACTCGAGGACAGGGGGCCTTATGAGGGCTTTCTTT

v_gene: TRBV27
abundance: few
j_gene: TRBJ2-7
d_gene: TRBD1
CDR3aa: CASRATGVVEQYF
CDR3nt: TGTGCCAGCAGGGCGACAGGGGTGGTAGAGCAGTACTTC

v_gene: TRBV7-2
abundance: .
j_gene: TRBJ2-7
d_gene: .
CDR3aa: CASSSSTLTKQYF
CDR3nt: TGTGCCAGCAGCTCCAGTACCCTTACGAAGCAGTACTTC

v_gene: TRBV7-9
abundance: .
j_gene: TRBJ1-5
d_gene: TRBD1
CDR3aa: CASSLGTGNNQPQHF
CDR3nt: TGTGCCAGCAGCTTAGGGACAGGGAACAATCAGCCCCAGCATTTT

v_gene: TRBV13
abundance: once
j_gene: TRBJ2-7
d_gene: .
CDR3aa: CASSFGLIRTGIHEQYF
CDR3nt: TGTGCCAGCAGCTTCGGATTAATTAGGACCGGGATCCACGAGCAGTACTTC